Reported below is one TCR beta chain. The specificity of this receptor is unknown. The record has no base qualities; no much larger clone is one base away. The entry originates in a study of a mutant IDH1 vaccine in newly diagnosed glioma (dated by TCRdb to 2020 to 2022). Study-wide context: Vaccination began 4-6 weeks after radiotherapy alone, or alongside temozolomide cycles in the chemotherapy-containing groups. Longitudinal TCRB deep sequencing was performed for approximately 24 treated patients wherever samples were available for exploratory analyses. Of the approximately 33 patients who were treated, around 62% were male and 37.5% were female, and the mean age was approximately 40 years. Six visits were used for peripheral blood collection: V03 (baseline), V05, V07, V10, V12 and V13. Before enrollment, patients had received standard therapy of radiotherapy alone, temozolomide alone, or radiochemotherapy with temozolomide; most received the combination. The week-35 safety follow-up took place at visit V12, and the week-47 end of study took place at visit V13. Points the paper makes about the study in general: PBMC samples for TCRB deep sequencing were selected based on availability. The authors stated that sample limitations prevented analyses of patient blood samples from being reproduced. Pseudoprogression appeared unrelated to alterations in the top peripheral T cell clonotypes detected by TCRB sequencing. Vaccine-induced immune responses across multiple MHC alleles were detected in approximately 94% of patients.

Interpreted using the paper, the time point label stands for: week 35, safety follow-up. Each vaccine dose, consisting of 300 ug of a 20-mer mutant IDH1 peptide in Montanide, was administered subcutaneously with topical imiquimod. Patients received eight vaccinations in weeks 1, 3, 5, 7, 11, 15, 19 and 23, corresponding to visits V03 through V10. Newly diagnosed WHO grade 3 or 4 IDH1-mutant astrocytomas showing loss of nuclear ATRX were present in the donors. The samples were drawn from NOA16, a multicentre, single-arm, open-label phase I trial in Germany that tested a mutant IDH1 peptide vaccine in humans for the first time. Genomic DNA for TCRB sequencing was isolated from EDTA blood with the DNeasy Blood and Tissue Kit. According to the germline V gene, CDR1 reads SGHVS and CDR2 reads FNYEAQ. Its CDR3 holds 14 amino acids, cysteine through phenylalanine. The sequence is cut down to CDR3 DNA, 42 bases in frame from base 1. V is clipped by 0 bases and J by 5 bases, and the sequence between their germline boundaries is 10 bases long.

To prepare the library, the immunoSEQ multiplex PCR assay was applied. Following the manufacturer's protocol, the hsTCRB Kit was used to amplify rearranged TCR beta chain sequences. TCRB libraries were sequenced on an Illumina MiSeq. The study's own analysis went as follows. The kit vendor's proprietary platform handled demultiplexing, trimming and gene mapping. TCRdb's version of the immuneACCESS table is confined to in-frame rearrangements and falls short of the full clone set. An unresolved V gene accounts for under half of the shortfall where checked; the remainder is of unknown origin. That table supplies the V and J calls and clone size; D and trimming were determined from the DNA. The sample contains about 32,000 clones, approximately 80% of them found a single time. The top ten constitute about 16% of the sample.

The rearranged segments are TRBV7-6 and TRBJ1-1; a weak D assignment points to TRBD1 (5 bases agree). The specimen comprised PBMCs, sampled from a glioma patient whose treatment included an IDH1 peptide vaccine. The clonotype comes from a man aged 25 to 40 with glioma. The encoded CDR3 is CASSLAGTVTEAFF. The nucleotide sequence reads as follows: TGTGCCAGCAGCTTAGCCGGGACTGTGACTGAAGCTTTCTTT.